This note documents a single T cell receptor beta chain sequence. This clone's antigen is unknown. The sample holds no much larger clone one base away, and base qualities are not on file. Starting from 400 ng RNA, TCR libraries were constructed with the Immunoverse kit using molecular barcoded adaptors that cover the alpha/delta and beta/gamma chains. TCR library preparation was performed with the same RNA that was used for transcriptome sequencing. TCR libraries were sequenced on an Illumina HiSeq 4000 with 2 x 150 cycles. In the paper's pipeline: MiXCR aligned TCR reads to human V, D, J and C references and assembled the aligned reads into CDR3 clonotypes, with quality filtering and error correction included. The tcR package in R was used to analyze clonotype counts and gene usage diversity. Raw mapping reads were checked after the RNA-seq reads had been mapped by STAR aligner version 2.5.3a onto the human GRCh37 genome. To test how sequencing depth affected the clonotypes detected, IR-seq fastq files were randomly downsampled with Seqtk 1.3. The public reads were run again by TCRdb, first through fastp at Q25 and then through MiXCR, and only productive beta chains were kept. Here each entry gathers all rows of one CDR3 protein and keeps the most common genes and DNA. These V and J calls originate from TCRdb's pipeline instead of the authors' own analysis. Present in this sample are over 90,000 distinct CDR3 sequences, 20% to 25% of which were seen just once. Clones ranked in the top ten supply about an eighth of the sample.

This entry is derived from a study of read filtering for tumor transcriptome and immune sequencing (dated by TCRdb to 2020 to 2022). For the study in its entirety: The cohort had about 17 male and more than 11 female patients with a mean age of roughly 66 years, ranging from roughly 45 to 80. By revised international staging, 8 or 9 patients were R-ISS I, 15 to 20 were R-ISS II and 7 were R-ISS III. After DNase treatment, whole-transcriptome libraries were prepared with the TruSeq RNA Access Library Prep Kit. Per sample, about 4.05 to 10.27 million TCR-region mapped reads were obtained with IR-seq, compared with only about 80 to 1,400 with RNA-seq. Using the same bone marrow samples, the study compared TCR repertoires obtained by targeted immune repertoire sequencing with those obtained by bulk whole-transcriptome sequencing. As a main aim, a read-filtering strategy for immune repertoire data was addressed, with the specific question being whether clonotypes supported by a single read should be removed.

Relative to germline, V is missing 1 base and J is missing 3 bases, with 0 bases of the junction outside any gene match. The germline V gene (reference sequence) sets CDR1 to DFQATT and CDR2 to SNEGSKA. Taken from cysteine to phenylalanine, the CDR3 has 12 residues. Only CDR3 DNA remains: 36 bases, in frame from the first base. Study-level results and caveats: When single-read clonotypes were removed, the proportions of shared clonotypes in IR-seq and RNA-seq correlated more strongly. Clonotypes were captured by IR-seq at much higher depth and more reliably than by RNA-seq, and smaller IR-seq throughput was sufficient for identification of most shared clonotypes. The sorted CD138-negative fraction was composed of a mixed bone marrow immune population rather than of purified T cells. Single-read clonotypes made up around 85% of clonotypes but only around 4% of total reads in IR-seq, compared with 65% to 75% of clonotypes and around 45% of reads in RNA-seq.

Every patient had bone marrow sampled at the time of active disease. Bone marrow mononuclear cells were isolated by Ficoll-Hypaque density gradient centrifugation. Myeloma plasma cells were removed and CD138-negative cells were obtained by negative selection following labeling with CD138 magnetic microbeads on a MACS separator. Purity of the isolated cells was checked by flow cytometry on an Attune NxT using CD138 antibodies. Total RNA was extracted with TRIzol reagent and quantified with a NanoDrop spectrophotometer. For each patient, the CD138-negative bone marrow sample underwent paired RNA-seq and IR-seq.

Sequencing was performed on a population of CD138-negative cells sorted from bone marrow. This specimen's cell subset or site label, per the study, means: bone marrow mononuclear cells depleted of CD138+ plasma/myeloma cells by negative magnetic selection. The source of this sequence is a donor aged 40 or over with multiple myeloma. This sequence uses TRBV20-1 and TRBJ2-7; the junction holds 7 bases that match TRBD2. CDR3 loop: CSARGGGYEQYF. The DNA sequence is as follows: TGCAGTGCTAGAGGGGGGGGCTACGAGCAGTACTTC.